A single sample gave rise to the 3 T cell receptor beta chains below, sequenced in a study of T cells in localized non-small cell lung cancer. Only in-frame clones appear in the TCRdb table, and some are missing; sequencing was by immunoSEQ multiplex PCR. The sample records roughly 90,000 clones, approximately 90% being singletons. The sample was PBMCs, taken before any cancer treatment. Receptors originate from a woman aged 40-75 years with stage II squamous cell lung carcinoma.

The rearrangement links TRBV10-3 to TRBJ1-1; D gene ambiguous. Trimming cost V 2 bases and J 3 bases, with 7 bases left between them. CDR3 length: 13 amino acids. Germline V gene data show CDR1 as ENHRY and CDR2 as SYGVKD. The CDR3 region is CAISETGDTEAFF. The CDR3 DNA reads TGTGCCATCAGTGAGACTGGGGACACTGAAGCTTTCTTT.

J is TRBJ1-2 and V is TRBV6-5, with D possibly being TRBD1 (5 bases). The CDR3 extends over 14 amino acids. Trimming shortened V by 4 bases and J by 10 bases, and 19 bases separated the two germline ends. The germline V gene has CDR1 MNHEY and CDR2 SVGAGI. In DNA, the CDR3 is TGTGCCAGCAGTTTCCGACCGGGGGACGCGTACTACACCTTC. This codes for CASSFRPGDAYYTF.

The chain employs TRBV19 and TRBJ1-3, with TRBD1 matching 8 bases. In germline, CDR1 is LNHDA, CDR2 SQIVND (reference sequence). The CDR3 has 13 amino acids. J was trimmed by 2 bases and V by 10 bases; bases with no gene match: 4. The CDR3 is CATLGQAGNTIYF. The DNA for the CDR3 is TGTGCCACCCTGGGACAGGCTGGAAACACCATATATTTT.